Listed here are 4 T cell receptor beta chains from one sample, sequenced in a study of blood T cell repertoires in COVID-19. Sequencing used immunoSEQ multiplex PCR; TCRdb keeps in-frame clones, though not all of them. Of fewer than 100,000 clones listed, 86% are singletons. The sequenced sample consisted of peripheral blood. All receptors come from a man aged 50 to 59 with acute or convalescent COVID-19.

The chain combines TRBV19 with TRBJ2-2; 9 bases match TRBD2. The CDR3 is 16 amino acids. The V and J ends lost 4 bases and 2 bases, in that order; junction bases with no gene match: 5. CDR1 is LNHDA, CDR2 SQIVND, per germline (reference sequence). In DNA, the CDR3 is TGTGCCAGTAGTACATCTAGCGGGACTAACACCGGGGAGCTGTTTTTT. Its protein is CASSTSSGTNTGELFF.

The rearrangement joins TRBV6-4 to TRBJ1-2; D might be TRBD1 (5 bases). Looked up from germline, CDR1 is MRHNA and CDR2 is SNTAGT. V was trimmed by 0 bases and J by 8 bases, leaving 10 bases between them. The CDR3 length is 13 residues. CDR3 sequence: CASSDSAGLGYTF. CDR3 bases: TGTGCCAGCAGTGACTCCGCAGGGCTGGGCTACACCTTC.

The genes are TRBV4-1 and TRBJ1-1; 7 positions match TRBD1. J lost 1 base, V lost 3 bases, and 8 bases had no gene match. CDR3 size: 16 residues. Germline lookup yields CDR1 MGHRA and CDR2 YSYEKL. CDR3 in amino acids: CASSHRQGRQNTEAFF. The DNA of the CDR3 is TGCGCCAGCAGCCACCGACAGGGACGGCAGAACACTGAAGCTTTCTTT.

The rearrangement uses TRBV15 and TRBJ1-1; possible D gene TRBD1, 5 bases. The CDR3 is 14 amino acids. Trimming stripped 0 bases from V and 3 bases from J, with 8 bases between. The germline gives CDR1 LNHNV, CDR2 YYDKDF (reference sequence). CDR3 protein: CATSRDPGDTEAFF. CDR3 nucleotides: TGTGCCACCAGCAGAGATCCGGGGGACACTGAAGCTTTCTTT.